A single sample gave rise to the 2 T cell receptor beta chains below, sequenced in a study of a mutant IDH1 vaccine in newly diagnosed glioma listed by TCRdb under 2021. Libraries were constructed by the immunoSEQ multiplex PCR assay. In TCRdb, the immuneACCESS table is reduced to in-frame sequences with V and J assigned. These tables do not hold every clone; where another copy was compared, an unresolved V gene accounts for under half, and the others remain unexplained. This sample has 75,000 to 80,000 clones in its table, and 91% of those were observed once. Roughly 0.56% of the sample rests with the top ten. The sample's time point label, in plain terms: week 5, during vaccination. Each vaccine dose, consisting of 300 ug of a 20-mer mutant IDH1 peptide in Montanide, was administered subcutaneously with topical imiquimod. The antigens these receptors bind are not known. The starting material was PBMCs, obtained from a glioma patient whose treatment included an IDH1 peptide vaccine. Source of these receptors: a woman between 45 and 60 years old with glioma.

The chain joins TRBV27 to TRBJ2-3; a possible D gene is TRBD2 (5 bases). CDR1 and CDR2 from the germline V gene are MNHEY and SMNVEV (reference sequence). The length of the CDR3 is 14 residues. The V gene lost 3 bases and the J gene lost 2 bases, with 9 bases spanning the gap. CDR3 residues: CASSFRGNTDTQYF. In DNA, the CDR3 is TGTGCCAGCAGTTTCCGGGGAAACACAGATACGCAGTATTTT.

This clone was counted a single time. Mismatch with germline at one junction end may stem from a read error. This chain links TRBV11-3 with TRBJ2-5, with D maybe TRBD2 (5 bases). Germline values: CDR1 SGHNT, CDR2 YENEEA. The CDR3 totals 17 residues. The CDR3 is CASSLARPAVVQGTQYF. DNA for the CDR3: TGTGCCAGCAGCCTAGCCCGACCGGCAGTGGTACAAGGGACCCAGTACTTC.